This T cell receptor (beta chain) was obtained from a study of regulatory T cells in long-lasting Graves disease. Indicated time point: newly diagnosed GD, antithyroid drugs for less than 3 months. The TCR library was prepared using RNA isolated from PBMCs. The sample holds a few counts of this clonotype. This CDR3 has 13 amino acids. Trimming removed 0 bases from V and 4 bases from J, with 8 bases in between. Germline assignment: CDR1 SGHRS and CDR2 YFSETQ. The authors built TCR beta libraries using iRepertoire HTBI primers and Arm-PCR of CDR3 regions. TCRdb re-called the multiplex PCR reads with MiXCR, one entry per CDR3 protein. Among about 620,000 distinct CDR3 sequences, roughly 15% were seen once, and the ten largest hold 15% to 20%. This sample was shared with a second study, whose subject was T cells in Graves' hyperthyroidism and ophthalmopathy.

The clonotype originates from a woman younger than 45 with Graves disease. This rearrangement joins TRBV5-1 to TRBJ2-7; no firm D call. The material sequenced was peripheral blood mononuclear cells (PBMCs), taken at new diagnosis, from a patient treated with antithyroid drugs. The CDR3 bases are TGCGCCAGCAGCTTGGCTGAAGGGTACGAGCAGTACTTC. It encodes CASSLAEGYEQYF.